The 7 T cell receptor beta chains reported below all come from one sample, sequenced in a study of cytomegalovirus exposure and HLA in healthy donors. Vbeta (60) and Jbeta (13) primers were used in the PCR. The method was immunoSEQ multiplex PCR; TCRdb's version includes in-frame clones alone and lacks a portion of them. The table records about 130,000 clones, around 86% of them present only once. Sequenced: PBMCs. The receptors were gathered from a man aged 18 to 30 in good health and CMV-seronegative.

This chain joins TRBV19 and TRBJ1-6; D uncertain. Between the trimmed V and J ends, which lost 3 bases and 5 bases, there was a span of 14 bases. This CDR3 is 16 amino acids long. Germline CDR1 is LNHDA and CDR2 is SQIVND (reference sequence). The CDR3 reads CASSIGTGQNNSPLHF. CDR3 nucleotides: TGTGCCAGTAGTATCGGTACTGGGCAAAATAATTCACCCCTCCACTTT.

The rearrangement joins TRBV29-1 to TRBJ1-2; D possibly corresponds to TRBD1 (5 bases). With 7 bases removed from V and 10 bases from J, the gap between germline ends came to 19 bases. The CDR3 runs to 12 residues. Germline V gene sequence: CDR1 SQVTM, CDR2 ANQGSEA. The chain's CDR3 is CSAPTPTDPYTF. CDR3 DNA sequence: TGCAGCGCTCCTACTCCGACAGACCCCTACACCTTC. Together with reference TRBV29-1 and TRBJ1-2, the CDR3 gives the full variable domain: SAVISQKPSRDICQRGTSLTIQCQVDSQVTMMFWYRQQPGQSLTLIATANQGSEATYESGFVIDKFPISRPNLTFSTLTVSNMSPEDSSIYLCSAPTPTDPYTFGSGTRLTVV.

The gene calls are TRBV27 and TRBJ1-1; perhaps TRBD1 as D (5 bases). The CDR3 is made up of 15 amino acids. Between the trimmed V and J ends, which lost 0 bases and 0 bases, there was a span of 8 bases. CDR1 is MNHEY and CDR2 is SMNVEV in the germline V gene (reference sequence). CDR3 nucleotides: TGTGCCAGCAGTTTATCGGTCAGGGTGAACACTGAAGCTTTCTTT. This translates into CASSLSVRVNTEAFF.

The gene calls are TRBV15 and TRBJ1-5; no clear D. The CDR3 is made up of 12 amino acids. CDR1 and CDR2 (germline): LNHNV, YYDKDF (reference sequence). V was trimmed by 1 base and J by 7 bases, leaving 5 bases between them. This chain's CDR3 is CATSRVGQPQHF. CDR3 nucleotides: TGTGCCACCAGCAGAGTGGGCCAGCCCCAGCATTTT.

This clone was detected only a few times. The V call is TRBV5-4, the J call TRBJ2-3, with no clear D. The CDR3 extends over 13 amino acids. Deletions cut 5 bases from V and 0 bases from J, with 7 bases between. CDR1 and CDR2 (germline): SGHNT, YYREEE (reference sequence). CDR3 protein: CASSSGSTDTQYF. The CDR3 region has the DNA TGTGCCAGCAGTTCCGGGAGCACAGATACGCAGTATTTT.

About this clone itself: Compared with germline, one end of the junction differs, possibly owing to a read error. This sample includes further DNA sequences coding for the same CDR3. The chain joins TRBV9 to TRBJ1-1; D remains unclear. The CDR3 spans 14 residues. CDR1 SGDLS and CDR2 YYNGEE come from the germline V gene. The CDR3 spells CASSVMGENTEAFF. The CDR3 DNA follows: TGTGCCAGCAGCGTTATGGGAGAAAACACCGAAGCTTTCTTT.

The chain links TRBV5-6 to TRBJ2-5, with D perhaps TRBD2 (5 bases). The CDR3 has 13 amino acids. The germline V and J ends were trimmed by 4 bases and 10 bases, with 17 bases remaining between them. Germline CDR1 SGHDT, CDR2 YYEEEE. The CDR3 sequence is CASSQVGVEVQYF. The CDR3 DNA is TGTGCCAGCAGCCAGGTCGGGGTGGAGGTCCAGTACTTC.